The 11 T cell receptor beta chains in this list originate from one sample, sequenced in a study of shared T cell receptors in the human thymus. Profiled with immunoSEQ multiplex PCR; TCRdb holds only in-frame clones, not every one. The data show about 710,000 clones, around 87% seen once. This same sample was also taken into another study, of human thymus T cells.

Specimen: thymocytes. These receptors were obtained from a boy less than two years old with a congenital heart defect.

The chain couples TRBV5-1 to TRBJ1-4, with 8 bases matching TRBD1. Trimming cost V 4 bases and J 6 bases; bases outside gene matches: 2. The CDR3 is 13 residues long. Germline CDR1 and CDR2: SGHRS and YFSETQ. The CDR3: CASSQTGDEKLFF. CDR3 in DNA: TGCGCCAGCAGCCAGACAGGGGATGAAAAACTGTTTTTT.

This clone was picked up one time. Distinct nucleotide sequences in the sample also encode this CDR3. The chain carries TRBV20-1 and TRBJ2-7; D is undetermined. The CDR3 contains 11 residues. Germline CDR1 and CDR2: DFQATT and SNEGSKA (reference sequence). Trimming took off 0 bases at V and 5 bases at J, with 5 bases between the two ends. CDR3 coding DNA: TGCAGTGCTAGAGATCGCGACGAGCAGTACTTC. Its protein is CSARDRDEQYF.

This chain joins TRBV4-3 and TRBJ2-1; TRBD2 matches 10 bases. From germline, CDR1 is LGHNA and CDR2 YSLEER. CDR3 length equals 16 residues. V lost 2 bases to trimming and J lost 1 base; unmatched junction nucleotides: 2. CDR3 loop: CASSQPSGGSYNEQFF. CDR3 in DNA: TGCGCCAGCAGCCAACCTAGCGGGGGATCCTACAATGAGCAGTTCTTC.

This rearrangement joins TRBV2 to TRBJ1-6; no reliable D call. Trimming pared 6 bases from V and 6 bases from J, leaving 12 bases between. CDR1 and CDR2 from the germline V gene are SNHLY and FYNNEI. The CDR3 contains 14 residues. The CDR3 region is CASSLEVPNSPLHF. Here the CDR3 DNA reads TGTGCCAGCAGCCTTGAGGTCCCTAATTCACCCCTCCACTTT.

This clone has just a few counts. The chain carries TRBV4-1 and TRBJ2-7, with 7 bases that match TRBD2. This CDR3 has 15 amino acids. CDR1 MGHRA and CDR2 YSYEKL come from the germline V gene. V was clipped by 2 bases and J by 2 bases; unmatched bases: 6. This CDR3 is CASSQTSLAAYEQYF. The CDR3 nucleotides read TGCGCCAGCAGCCAAACAAGCCTAGCGGCCTACGAGCAGTACTTC.

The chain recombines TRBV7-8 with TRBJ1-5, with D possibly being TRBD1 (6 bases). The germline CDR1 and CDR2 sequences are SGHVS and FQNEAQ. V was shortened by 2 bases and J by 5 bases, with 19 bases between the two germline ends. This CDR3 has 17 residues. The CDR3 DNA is TGTGCCAGCAGCTTAATCAGTTTAGGCAGGGGCGATCAGCCCCAGCATTTT. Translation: CASSLISLGRGDQPQHF.

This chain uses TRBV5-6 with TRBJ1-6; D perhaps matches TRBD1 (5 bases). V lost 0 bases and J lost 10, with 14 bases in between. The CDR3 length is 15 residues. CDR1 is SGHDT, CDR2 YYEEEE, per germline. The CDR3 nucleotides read TGTGCCAGCAGCTTGGAGGAGGGCAGGGTCTCACCCCTCCACTTT. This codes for CASSLEEGRVSPLHF.

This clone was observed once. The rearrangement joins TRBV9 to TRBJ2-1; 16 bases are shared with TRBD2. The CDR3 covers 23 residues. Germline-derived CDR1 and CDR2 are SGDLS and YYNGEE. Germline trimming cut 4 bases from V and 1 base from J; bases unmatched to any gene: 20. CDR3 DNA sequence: TGTGCCAGCAGCCCTAGTTCCCGAGAGGGACTAGCGGGGGGGCCGGAGTCCTACAATGAGCAGTTCTTC. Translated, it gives CASSPSSREGLAGGPESYNEQFF.

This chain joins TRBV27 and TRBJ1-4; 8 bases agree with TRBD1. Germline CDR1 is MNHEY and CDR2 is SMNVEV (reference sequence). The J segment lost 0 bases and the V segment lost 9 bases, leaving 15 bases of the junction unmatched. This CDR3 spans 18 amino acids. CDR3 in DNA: TGTGCCAGACTTTCCGGGACAGGCTCAGAGGCAACTAATGAAAAACTGTTTTTT. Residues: CARLSGTGSEATNEKLFF.

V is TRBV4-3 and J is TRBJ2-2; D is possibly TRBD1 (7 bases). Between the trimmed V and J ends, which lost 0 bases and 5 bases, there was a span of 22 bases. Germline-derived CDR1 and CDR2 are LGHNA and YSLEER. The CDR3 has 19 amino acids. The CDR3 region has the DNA TGCGCCAGCAGCCAAGACGGGGGCTCCGCTACAGGGGAGACCGGGGAGCTGTTTTTT. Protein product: CASSQDGGSATGETGELFF.

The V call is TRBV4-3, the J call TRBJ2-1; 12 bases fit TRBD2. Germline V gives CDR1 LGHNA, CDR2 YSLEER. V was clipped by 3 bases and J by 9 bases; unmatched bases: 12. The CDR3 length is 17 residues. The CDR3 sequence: CASSQTTSGGRAAEQFF. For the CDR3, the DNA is TGCGCCAGCAGCCAGACGACTAGCGGGGGCCGAGCCGCTGAGCAGTTCTTC.